Following are 17 T cell receptor beta chains from one sample sequenced in a study of T-cell memory formation after mild COVID-19 (dated by TCRdb to about 2021). The library was generated by 5' RACE. Sequencing instrument: Illumina NovaSeq 6000. TCRdb passed the public sequencing reads through fastp at Q25 and MiXCR, retaining productive beta sequences. Rows with one shared CDR3 protein collapse into an entry with the most common genes and DNA. A total of 95,000 to 120,000 distinct CDR3 sequences appear in this sample, roughly a sixth of them only once. The top ten hold roughly 6% of the sample. Sequenced input: PBMCs or a T cell subset sorted from them (not recorded which). These receptors were obtained from a man aged 18 to 30 who had mild COVID-19 (a few samples of this study predate the infection). The sample titles of this study are shuffled in the database, so cell type and time point are left out; the donor was told from shared clones.

This clonotype was counted between two and nine times. V is TRBV6-5 and J is TRBJ1-2, with a possible D match to TRBD1 (5 bases). The CDR3 extends over 14 amino acids. Deletions cut 6 bases from V and 4 bases from J, with 15 bases between. Germline V gives CDR1 MNHEY, CDR2 SVGAGI. CDR3 DNA: TGTGCCAGCAGACTGTTTCAGGGAGGCTATGGCTACACCTTC. Translating it yields CASRLFQGGYGYTF.

V and J are TRBV7-7 and TRBJ2-2, with D hard to call. V was trimmed by 1 base and J by 0 bases, leaving 6 bases between them. CDR1 and CDR2 (germline): SSHAT, FNYEAQ (reference sequence). This CDR3 spans 15 amino acids. CDR3 sequence: CASSLGGSNTGELFF. The CDR3 DNA reads as TGTGCCAGCAGCTTAGGAGGATCGAACACCGGGGAGCTGTTTTTT.

The chain recombines TRBV5-4 with TRBJ1-1, with D perhaps matching TRBD1 (5 bases). The V and J ends lost 4 bases and 0 bases respectively, with 7 bases between them. This CDR3 region has 13 residues. Germline-derived CDR1 and CDR2 are SGHNT and YYREEE (reference sequence). The DNA of the CDR3 is TGTGCCAGCAGCGGGACCGTGAACACTGAAGCTTTCTTT. It codes for CASSGTVNTEAFF.

This rearrangement joins TRBV7-2 to TRBJ2-6; D is possibly TRBD1 (6 bases). Trimming removed 5 bases from V and 6 bases from J, with 14 bases in between. Germline lookup yields CDR1 SGHTA and CDR2 FQGNSA. This CDR3 has 15 amino acids. DNA for the CDR3: TGTGCCAGCAGCCCGCAGGGGAACCCGGCCAACGTCCTGACTTTC. Translation: CASSPQGNPANVLTF.

This clonotype occurred a few times. The rearrangement links TRBV7-2 to TRBJ2-1; D is perhaps TRBD2 (6 bases). The V end lost 1 base, the J end lost 9 bases, and 16 bases lay between the germline ends. Germline CDR1 and CDR2: SGHTA and FQGNSA. The CDR3 extends over 15 amino acids. The CDR3 region is CASSLEGLPPSEQFF. In nucleotides, the CDR3 is TGTGCCAGCAGCTTAGAGGGACTCCCCCCCAGTGAGCAGTTCTTC. Drawing the rest from reference TRBV7-2 and TRBJ2-1, the complete variable domain is GAGVSQSPSNKVTEKGKDVELRCDPISGHTALYWYRQSLGQGLEFLIYFQGNSAPDKSGLPSDRFSAERTGGSVSTLTIQRTQQEDSAVYLCASSLEGLPPSEQFFGPGTRLTVL.

This rearrangement joins TRBV20-1 to TRBJ2-7; 7 bases line up with TRBD2. The CDR3 runs 14 residues. V shed 1 base, J shed 0 bases, and the junction held 3 bases outside the gene matches. In germline, CDR1 is DFQATT, CDR2 SNEGSKA (reference sequence). This chain's CDR3 is CSARARGYSYEQYF. CDR3 DNA sequence: TGCAGTGCTAGAGCGCGGGGGTACTCCTACGAGCAGTACTTC.

In this sample, this clonotype turned up a few times. The chain uses TRBV6-6 and TRBJ1-1; possibly TRBD1 for D (5 bases). Germline-derived CDR1 and CDR2 are MNHNY and SVGAGI (reference sequence). The V end lost 4 bases, the J end lost 0 bases, and 9 bases lay between the germline ends. The CDR3 runs to 14 residues. CDR3 coding DNA: TGTGCCAGCAGTTTTGGAGGGGTGAACACTGAAGCTTTCTTT. Protein: CASSFGGVNTEAFF.

In this sample, this clonotype turned up a few times. The V and J genes are TRBV20-1 and TRBJ2-2, with 7 bases fitting TRBD1. Trimming at V came to 3 bases and at J to 5 bases, leaving 6 bases not matched to a gene. Per the germline V gene, CDR1 is DFQATT and CDR2 is SNEGSKA (reference sequence). The CDR3 length is 14 residues. The CDR3 region is CSASANRGTGELFF. CDR3 sequence (DNA): TGCAGTGCTAGCGCGAACAGGGGAACCGGGGAGCTGTTTTTT.

This clonotype was detected a few times. The chain recombines TRBV5-1 with TRBJ1-5; the match to TRBD1 covers 10 bases. The CDR3 runs to 16 residues. The germline V gene has CDR1 SGHRS and CDR2 YFSETQ. J lost 5 bases, V lost 5 bases, and 10 bases had no gene match. CDR3: CASRRGTGDGDQPQHF. In nucleotides, the CDR3 is TGCGCCAGCAGGAGAGGGACAGGGGATGGGGATCAGCCCCAGCATTTT.

There are a few counts of this clonotype. V usage is TRBV5-4 and J usage is TRBJ1-6; no clear D. In germline, CDR1 is SGHNT, CDR2 YYREEE (reference sequence). The CDR3 has 14 amino acids. V lost 0 bases, J lost 10 bases, and 11 bases lay in between. This chain's CDR3 is CASSLDNSGSPLHF. The CDR3 coding sequence is TGTGCCAGCAGCTTGGATAACAGTGGGTCACCCCTCCACTTT.

This clonotype was seen only a few times. CDR3 residues: CSALTGGTDTQYF. The CDR3 DNA follows: TGCAGTGCTCTGACAGGAGGCACAGATACGCAGTATTTT. The chain has TRBV20-1 and TRBJ2-3, with D possibly TRBD1 on 6 matching bases. The CDR3 has 13 residues. Germline loops: CDR1 DFQATT, CDR2 SNEGSKA (reference sequence). Trimming shortened V by 5 bases and J by 1 base, and 10 bases separated the two germline ends.

A few counts support this clonotype. The DNA for the CDR3 is TGTGCCAGCAGCTCGGTGAGGGACGGGGAGCTGTTTTTT. It is translated as CASSSVRDGELFF. The chain is built from TRBV27 and TRBJ2-2, with a weak D call TRBD2 (5 bases). Trimming took 6 bases from V and 7 from J, leaving 12 bases between them. CDR1 and CDR2 (germline): MNHEY, SMNVEV (reference sequence). The CDR3 is made up of 13 amino acids.

The chain combines TRBV5-1 with TRBJ2-7; 7 bases line up with TRBD1. The CDR3 is 14 amino acids. Germline CDR1 reads SGHRS; CDR2 reads YFSETQ. Trimming cost V 2 bases and J 3 bases; bases outside gene matches: 5. This CDR3 is CASSFRDSHYEQYF. In DNA, the CDR3 is TGCGCCAGCAGCTTTCGGGACAGCCACTACGAGCAGTACTTC.

This clonotype occurred a few times. CDR3 DNA sequence: TGTGCCAGCAGTTACGTGACAGGGGAAACCGGGGAGCTGTTTTTT. Its translation: CASSYVTGETGELFF. The V and J genes are TRBV6-9 and TRBJ2-2; TRBD1 matches at 8 bases. CDR3 length: 15 residues. J lost 5 bases, V lost 3 bases, and 5 bases had no gene match. Germline lookup yields CDR1 MNHGY and CDR2 SVAAGI.

This clonotype was recorded a few times. The chain joins TRBV12-3 or TRBV12-4 to TRBJ1-1; TRBD1 matches 7 bases. The V and J ends lost 7 bases and 3 bases, in that order; junction bases with no gene match: 5. The CDR3 sequence is 13 residues long. The CDR3 sequence is CASTPQGDTEAFF. In DNA, the CDR3 is TGTGCCAGCACCCCGCAGGGGGACACTGAAGCTTTCTTT.

The rearrangement uses TRBV11-2 and TRBJ2-5, with 8 bases matching TRBD1. Germline CDR1 SGHAT, CDR2 FQNNGV. V was clipped by 2 bases and J by 3 bases; unmatched bases: 5. The CDR3 runs to 15 residues. CDR3 DNA sequence: TGTGCCAGCAGCTTATTCGGACAGGGTGAAGAGACCCAGTACTTC. Residues: CASSLFGQGEETQYF.

Remarks on this clonotype: Mismatch with germline at one junction end may stem from a read error. This chain uses TRBV20-1 with TRBJ1-1; TRBD1 is a possible D gene (5 bases). The germline gives CDR1 DFQATT, CDR2 SNEGSKA (reference sequence). The CDR3 sequence is 14 residues long. In DNA, the CDR3 is TGCAGTGTAGATCAAGGGGCGATGAACGCTGAAGCTTTCTTT. This encodes CSVDQGAMNAEAFF.